A selection of T cell receptor beta chains follows, all from one sample in a study of T cells after yellow fever vaccination. TCRdb passed the 5' RACE reads through MiXCR, listing each CDR3 protein once. Here the sample spans more than 15,000 distinct CDR3 sequences, around 4% being singletons. The source was PBMCs, either bulk or a sorted T-cell subset (CD4+, CD8+, memory, or dextramer-sorted; not recorded which), collected 15 days after the yellow fever booster vaccination. These TCRs come from a man aged 25-45 years who received the YFV17D yellow fever vaccine. CDR3s leave out the opening cysteine and the closing phenylalanine or tryptophan. A D gene is named only where the DNA matches it firmly.

TRBV28	.	TRBJ1-5	ASSSRTALYSNQPQH
TRBV12-3/TRBV12-4	TRBD1	TRBJ2-1	ASRTGSHEQF
TRBV11-1	TRBD2	TRBJ2-3	ASSSGLAGGPIGTDTQY
TRBV6-5	.	TRBJ2-5	ASSSGSQETQY
TRBV7-9	.	TRBJ2-4	ASSPPGQNIQY
TRBV5-1	TRBD2	TRBJ2-1	ASSLAGLAGGNEQF
TRBV7-2	.	TRBJ2-3	ASTYRGHTLDTQY
TRBV6-5	.	TRBJ1-5	ASSQEVGDGQPQH
TRBV29-1	.	TRBJ1-1	SVFRALSHDGTEAF
TRBV7-9	.	TRBJ2-1	ASSLGQNNEQF
TRBV3-1	TRBD1	TRBJ2-3	ASSVRDSGEDTQY
TRBV7-8	.	TRBJ1-4	ASSLIPITNGELF
TRBV20-1	.	TRBJ1-2	SASGQGNYGYT
TRBV5-6	.	TRBJ2-1	ASSLGSYNEQF
TRBV7-2	TRBD2	TRBJ2-1	ASRGEGSTSGTRSYNEQF
TRBV6-5	.	TRBJ2-4	ASRRTRKNIQY
TRBV27	TRBD2	TRBJ2-7	ASRASWGGRNRPYEQY
TRBV10-3	TRBD2	TRBJ2-7	AIRAGGFSYEQY
TRBV12-3/TRBV12-4	TRBD2	TRBJ2-1	ASSSLAGTYNEQF
TRBV15	.	TRBJ2-5	ATSTGDQETQY
TRBV5-4	.	TRBJ2-3	ASRSAGRIGDTQY
TRBV27	.	TRBJ1-1	ASSSTRNTEAF
TRBV20-1	TRBD2	TRBJ2-3	SASGRASSDTQY
TRBV12-3/TRBV12-4	.	TRBJ1-2	ASLDPRYRYGYT
TRBV5-6	.	TRBJ1-3	ASSLGAGTGNTIY
TRBV9	.	TRBJ2-2	ASSADWKYTGELF
TRBV6-5	.	TRBJ2-7	ASKQGSGPYEQY
TRBV6-5	.	TRBJ1-2	ASSYTRQDNYGYT
TRBV6-5	TRBD1	TRBJ2-4	ASSPGTGYLAKNIQY
TRBV3-1	.	TRBJ2-3	AFSLAFTPSGSGADTQY
TRBV5-4	TRBD2	TRBJ2-1	ASSPHSGTTRNEQF
TRBV12-3/TRBV12-4	.	TRBJ2-1	ASRGGSSYNEQF
TRBV7-2	TRBD2	TRBJ2-5	ASSSGGKETQY
TRBV5-6	TRBD2	TRBJ2-7	ASSLDGLAGVSYEQY
TRBV28	.	TRBJ2-4	ARGFLYKNIQY
TRBV7-2	.	TRBJ2-1	ASSRGGSDEQF
TRBV7-2	.	TRBJ2-2	ASSFLATGELF
TRBV19	TRBD2	TRBJ2-1	ASSIEAGLYNEQF
TRBV5-1	.	TRBJ2-3	ASSLVAAASTDTQY
TRBV6-5	.	TRBJ2-1	ASSYSFWTNNEQF
TRBV4-3	TRBD1	TRBJ1-4	ASSPTGGREKLF
TRBV9	.	TRBJ1-1	ASSVVDGMNTEAF
TRBV2	.	TRBJ2-3	ASPPGDTQY
TRBV18	TRBD1	TRBJ2-7	ASSRQEGAFEQY
TRBV3-1	TRBD2	TRBJ2-5	ASSQEIGLAGLRTQY
TRBV7-8	.	TRBJ1-6	ASSYPGAPSPLH